Below, 22 T cell receptor beta chains from the same sample are listed, as sequenced in a study of T cells after yellow fever vaccination. TCRdb ran MiXCR on the 5' RACE reads and lists one entry per CDR3 protein. The data show under 80,000 distinct CDR3 sequences, about 7.8% seen once. This sample comprised CD8+ T cells sorted from PBMCs, obtained 15 days after the yellow fever booster vaccination. The receptors derive from a man aged 30 to 45 who received the YFV17D yellow fever vaccine.

V and J are TRBV4-3 and TRBJ2-2; 11 nucleotides align to TRBD2. Germline CDR1 LGHNA, CDR2 YSLEER. V was pared by 0 bases and J by 6 bases, with 6 bases of the junction left unmatched. The CDR3 extends over 17 amino acids. The CDR3 here is CASSQELAGAVAGELFF. In DNA form, the CDR3 reads TGCGCCAGCAGCCAAGAACTAGCGGGAGCGGTGGCCGGGGAGCTGTTTTTT.

This clonotype has a count of ten or more. The chain combines TRBV12-3 or TRBV12-4 with TRBJ2-3; no definite D call. This CDR3 is 11 amino acids long. The V and J ends lost 7 bases and 9 bases respectively, with 11 bases between them. The DNA for the CDR3 is TGTGCCAGCAAGGAAGGAGAGACGCAGTATTTT. This codes for CASKEGETQYF.

This clonotype was seen only a few times. The rearrangement joins TRBV5-4 to TRBJ2-3; 14 bases map to TRBD2. The ends lost 0 bases at V and 3 bases at J; junction bases unmatched: 12. The V gene's germline CDR1 is SGHNT and CDR2 YYREEE (reference sequence). The CDR3 extends over 20 amino acids. The CDR3 sequence: CASSLGLAGGPSTGTDTQYF. The CDR3 nucleotides read TGTGCCAGCAGCTTGGGACTAGCGGGAGGGCCCTCAACAGGGACAGATACGCAGTATTTT.

This clonotype was seen at least ten times. The chain couples TRBV7-2 to TRBJ2-7; possible D gene TRBD1, 6 bases. This CDR3 contains 11 residues. CDR1 SGHTA and CDR2 FQGNSA come from the germline V gene. V lost 11 bases, J lost 4 bases, and 12 bases lay in between. The CDR3 nucleotides read TGTGCCGTCGGGACATTGTACGAGCAGTACTTC. This gives the protein CAVGTLYEQYF.

This clonotype was seen at least ten times. The V gene is TRBV27, the J gene TRBJ1-5; a possible D gene is TRBD1 (5 bases). The V end lost 3 bases, the J end lost 7 bases, and 13 bases lay between the germline ends. The CDR3 totals 14 residues. From germline, CDR1 is MNHEY and CDR2 SMNVEV (reference sequence). Written as DNA, the CDR3 is TGTGCCAGCAGTTTGAACCCAGGGCGGCAGCCCCAGCATTTT. Protein: CASSLNPGRQPQHF.

This clonotype was counted at least ten times. CDR3 nucleotide sequence: TGTGCCAGCAGACCCGGGACAGGGGACTACGAGCAGTACTTC. This translates into CASRPGTGDYEQYF. The V and J genes are TRBV6-1 and TRBJ2-7; 10 nucleotides match TRBD1. V lost 6 bases, J lost 3 bases, and 5 bases stayed unmatched. CDR3 size: 14 residues. From germline, CDR1 is MNHNS and CDR2 SASEGT.

This clonotype was counted at least ten times. The chain employs TRBV21-1 and TRBJ2-2; the listed D gene, TRBD2, was not tested against the DNA. TRBV21-1 is flagged as a pseudogene. This CDR3 has 20 residues. The CDR3 is CASSKATSGRALTNTGELFF. The CDR3 DNA is TGTGCCAGCAGCAAAGCGACTAGCGGGAGGGCCCTCACGAACACCGGGGAGCTGTTTTTT.

This clonotype appeared many times. The chain has TRBV27 and TRBJ2-7; D call uncertain. The CDR3 runs to 14 residues. Looked up from germline, CDR1 is MNHEY and CDR2 is SMNVEV (reference sequence). V was cut by 2 bases and J by 6 bases, with 14 bases left in between. The CDR3 DNA sequence: TGTGCCAGCAGTTTAAGTGGTCCGATGCGCGAGCAGTACTTC. It is translated as CASSLSGPMREQYF.

This clonotype was seen ten or more times. The chain is built from TRBV6-5 and TRBJ2-3; the D is unclear. Deletions cut 5 bases from V and 5 bases from J, with 14 bases between. This CDR3 has 14 residues. CDR1 is MNHEY and CDR2 is SVGAGI in the germline V gene. The DNA for the CDR3 is TGTGCCAGCAGTCCCGATTGGGGTGGAGATACGCAGTATTTT. Translating it yields CASSPDWGGDTQYF.

This clonotype was seen at least ten times. The chain couples TRBV7-9 to TRBJ2-7; TRBD1 matches 10 bases. Unmatched junction bases numbered 13, after V lost 5 bases and J lost 3 bases. CDR1 and CDR2 from the germline V gene are SEHNR and FQNEAQ (reference sequence). The CDR3 spans 17 residues. The CDR3 nucleotides are TGTGCCAGCAGCGATCTGGACAGGGGGATGGGAATCTACGAGCAGTACTTC. It codes for CASSDLDRGMGIYEQYF.

This clonotype has a count of ten or more. The chain uses TRBV7-9 and TRBJ1-4; the D gene is possibly TRBD1 (5 bases). Germline-derived CDR1 and CDR2 are SEHNR and FQNEAQ (reference sequence). V lost 4 bases and J 8 bases, leaving 23 bases between the germline ends. The CDR3 has 17 residues. The CDR3 here is CASSSPRNRGSGEKLFF. The DNA of the CDR3 is TGTGCCAGCAGCTCGCCCCGGAATCGGGGGTCCGGGGAAAAACTGTTTTTT. Drawing the rest from reference TRBV7-9 and TRBJ1-4, the complete variable domain is DTGVSQNPRHKITKRGQNVTFRCDPISEHNRLYWYRQTLGQGPEFLTYFQNEAQLEKSRLLSDRFSAERPKGSFSTLEIQRTEQGDSAMYLCASSSPRNRGSGEKLFFGSGTQLSVL.

This clonotype was counted many times. The chain is built from TRBV20-1 and TRBJ2-4, with D unresolved. The CDR3 runs 15 residues. V lost 1 base to trimming and J lost 6 bases, with 16 bases between them. Looked up from germline, CDR1 is DFQATT and CDR2 is SNEGSKA (reference sequence). The CDR3 is CSARAYTNGGNIQYF. The CDR3 DNA is TGCAGTGCTAGAGCTTACACAAACGGTGGAAACATTCAGTACTTC.

Many counts were recorded for this clonotype. The CDR3 DNA reads TGTGCCAGCAGTCAGAGGGGGCTCTACGAGCAGTACTTC. This gives the protein CASSQRGLYEQYF. The chain employs TRBV28 and TRBJ2-7; 7 nucleotides match TRBD1. From germline, CDR1 is MDHEN and CDR2 SYDVKM. CDR3 length: 13 residues. Losses at the gene ends were 5 bases for V and 3 bases for J; bases not matched to a gene: 4.

The sample holds a few counts of this clonotype. The DNA for the CDR3 is TGTGCCAGCAGCTTAATAGCGGGAGGGCAGGCCGGGGAGCTGTTTTTT. Its protein is CASSLIAGGQAGELFF. V usage is TRBV5-4 and J usage is TRBJ2-2; 11 nucleotides match TRBD2. This CDR3 is 16 amino acids long. Germline values: CDR1 SGHNT, CDR2 YYREEE (reference sequence). The V and J ends lost 2 bases and 6 bases, in that order; junction bases with no gene match: 6.

This clonotype was counted ten times or more. The chain joins TRBV4-3 to TRBJ2-7; no definite D call. This CDR3 comprises 13 residues. The germline V gene encodes CDR1 LGHNA and CDR2 YSLEER. Trimming removed 0 bases at V and 3 bases at J, with 6 bases between. DNA for the CDR3: TGCGCCAGCAGCCAAGATTTCCTCTACGAGCAGTACTTC. This translates into CASSQDFLYEQYF.

CDR3 region: CASRQGRWLSQETQYF. In DNA, the CDR3 is TGTGCCAGCAGACAAGGACGGTGGCTGTCCCAAGAGACCCAGTACTTC. The V and J genes are TRBV6-1 and TRBJ2-5; no clear D gene. V was trimmed by 6 bases and J by 1 base, leaving 18 bases between them. This CDR3 has 16 amino acids. The V gene's germline CDR1 is MNHNS and CDR2 SASEGT.

This clonotype was detected many times. The chain recombines TRBV20-1 with TRBJ2-1; D perhaps matches TRBD1 (6 bases). Germline-derived CDR1 and CDR2 are DFQATT and SNEGSKA (reference sequence). Trimming shortened V by 3 bases and J by 9 bases, and 18 bases separated the two germline ends. The CDR3 is 14 residues long. CDR3 sequence reads: CSASREGVVSEQFF. The CDR3 coding sequence is TGCAGTGCTAGTCGTGAGGGGGTCGTGTCTGAGCAGTTCTTC.

The chain joins TRBV5-8 to TRBJ2-5, with D possibly TRBD2 on 6 matching bases. Looked up from germline, CDR1 is SGHTS and CDR2 is YDEGEE. This CDR3 has 15 residues. Trimming pared 4 bases from V and 1 base from J, leaving 14 bases between. CDR3 nucleotides: TGTGCCAGCAGCCCAACGGTCGGGGGCCAAGAGACCCAGTACTTC. Translating it yields CASSPTVGGQETQYF. Drawing the rest from reference TRBV5-8 and TRBJ2-5, the complete variable domain is EAGVTQSPTHLIKTRGQQATLRCSPISGHTSVYWYQQALGLGLQFLLWYDEGEERNRGNFPPRFSGRQFPNYSSELNVNALELEDSALYLCASSPTVGGQETQYFGPGTRLLVL.

This clonotype was seen repeatedly, ten times or more. This sequence joins TRBV12-3 or TRBV12-4 and TRBJ1-1, with D possibly matching TRBD1 (5 bases). The CDR3 loop spans 14 amino acids. Deletions cut 5 bases from V and 5 bases from J, with 15 bases between. CDR3 region: CASSVGGVRTEAFF. The CDR3 region has the DNA TGTGCCAGCAGTGTCGGGGGGGTTCGGACTGAAGCTTTCTTT.

In the case of this clonotype: This may be a read error: a much more frequent sequence differs by one nucleotide. This chain uses TRBV6-2 or TRBV6-3 with TRBJ2-7; a weak D match, TRBD1 (6 bases). Germline V CDR1 and CDR2: MNHEY, SVGEGT. The CDR3 runs to 15 residues. The CDR3 here is CSSSYSNPRGYEQYF. Written as DNA, the CDR3 is TGTTCCAGCAGTTACTCGAATCCCAGGGGATACGAGCAGTACTTC.

This clonotype was recorded many times. The chain links TRBV5-5 to TRBJ2-3; no definite D call. Trimming stripped 6 bases from V and 1 base from J, with 9 bases between. Germline V CDR1 and CDR2: SGHKS, YYEKEE (reference sequence). This CDR3 region has 13 residues. The CDR3 DNA reads TGTGCCAGCACCCTTGACCGCACAGATACGCAGTATTTT. Its protein product is CASTLDRTDTQYF.

V usage is TRBV6-5 and J usage is TRBJ2-5, with D perhaps matching TRBD2 (6 bases). Trimming left V 10 bases short and J 0 bases short, with 15 bases between. This CDR3 spans 14 amino acids. CDR1 is MNHEY, CDR2 SVGAGI, per germline. Written as DNA, the CDR3 is TGTGCCACCCTCGGGGGAGACTACCAAGAGACCCAGTACTTC. It specifies CATLGGDYQETQYF.